The sequence of this T cell receptor (beta chain) was determined in a study of monozygotic twins with inflammatory bowel disease. After re-calling the 5' RACE reads, TCRdb lists one entry per CDR3 protein, DNA absent. This sample contains around 210,000 distinct CDR3 sequences. This CDR3 region has 15 residues. The chain joins TRBV12-3 or TRBV12-4 to TRBJ2-3; the D call of TRBD1 rests on TCRdb alone, since no DNA is present to check it. The clonotype was recovered from a human donor with ulcerative colitis or Crohn's disease, or a healthy co-twin of an affected twin (not recorded which). What was sequenced was blood. The CDR3 loop reads CASSQGFTSTDTQYF.